These T cell receptor beta chains were read from a single sample in a study of blood T cell repertoires in COVID-19. Profiling relied on immunoSEQ multiplex PCR, and the TCRdb table lists in-frame clones only, not all of them. This sample has hundreds of thousands of clones, with around 87% found just once. Specimen: PBMCs or T cells enriched from blood (not recorded which). The source of these receptors is a woman aged 40 to 49 with acute COVID-19. CDR3s include the opening cysteine and the closing phenylalanine or tryptophan. D genes are given only for firm matches. A row's size may be missing; if present it is once, few, many or a size class.

CDR3 DNA: TGTGCCAGCAGTTTAACTGCAACTAATGAAAAACTGTTTTTT
CDR3 protein: CASSLTATNEKLFF
J gene: TRBJ1-4
D gene: NA
V gene: TRBV27
CDR3 length: 14
clone size: NA

CDR3 DNA: TGTGCCAGCAGCCAAGGAACAGGGGGCAGCAATCAGCCCCAGCATTTT
CDR3 protein: CASSQGTGGSNQPQHF
J gene: TRBJ1-5
D gene: TRBD1
V gene: TRBV3-1/TRBV3-2
CDR3 length: 16
clone size: NA

CDR3 DNA: TGTGCCAGCAGCCGCACGACTAGCGGGATGGGGGAGACCCAGTACTTC
CDR3 protein: CASSRTTSGMGETQYF
J gene: TRBJ2-5
D gene: TRBD2
V gene: TRBV13
CDR3 length: 16
clone size: NA

CDR3 DNA: TGCGCCAGCAGGCAGGGAACGGAAAATACGCAGTATTTT
CDR3 protein: CASRQGTENTQYF
J gene: TRBJ2-3
D gene: NA
V gene: TRBV5-1
CDR3 length: 13
clone size: once

CDR3 DNA: TGTGCCACCAGCAGAGATCGGGAGAACACTGAAGCTTTCTTT
CDR3 protein: CATSRDRENTEAFF
J gene: TRBJ1-1
D gene: NA
V gene: TRBV15
CDR3 length: 14
clone size: NA

CDR3 DNA: TGTGCCAGCCGCTCGACAGGGCAGCGCGAGACCCAGTACTTC
CDR3 protein: CASRSTGQRETQYF
J gene: TRBJ2-5
D gene: TRBD1
V gene: TRBV5-6
CDR3 length: 14
clone size: NA

CDR3 DNA: TGTGCCAGCAGCTTAAGGAGCGGGAGTATCGTCGGGGATGAGCAGTTCTTC
CDR3 protein: CASSLRSGSIVGDEQFF
J gene: TRBJ2-1
D gene: TRBD2
V gene: TRBV7-9
CDR3 length: 17
clone size: NA

CDR3 DNA: TGTGCCAGTAGTAAAACTAAAATCCTTACCACCTACGAGCAGTACTTC
CDR3 protein: CASSKTKILTTYEQYF
J gene: TRBJ2-7
D gene: NA
V gene: TRBV19
CDR3 length: 16
clone size: NA

CDR3 DNA: TGTGCCACCAGCAGAGTCCTAGCGGAGGACCTCCAAGAGACCCAGTACTTC
CDR3 protein: CATSRVLAEDLQETQYF
J gene: TRBJ2-5
D gene: TRBD2
V gene: TRBV15
CDR3 length: 17
clone size: NA

CDR3 DNA: TGTGCCAGCAGCTTTGACAGCGAGCAGTACTTC
CDR3 protein: CASSFDSEQYF
J gene: TRBJ2-7
D gene: NA
V gene: TRBV11-2
CDR3 length: 11
clone size: few

CDR3 DNA: TGTGCCAGCAGACAACAGGGGGCTTCCTCCTACGAGCAGTACTTC
CDR3 protein: CASRQQGASSYEQYF
J gene: TRBJ2-7
D gene: TRBD1
V gene: TRBV2
CDR3 length: 15
clone size: NA

CDR3 DNA: TGTGCCAGCCTTTACCCCACAGTGTACGAGCAGTACTTC
CDR3 protein: CASLYPTVYEQYF
J gene: TRBJ2-7
D gene: NA
V gene: TRBV27
CDR3 length: 13
clone size: NA

CDR3 DNA: TGTGCCAGCAGCCAAGGGGAGGTTGGGGGGTTAATTGAGCAGTTCTTC
CDR3 protein: CASSQGEVGGLIEQFF
J gene: TRBJ2-1
D gene: NA
V gene: TRBV4-2
CDR3 length: 16
clone size: NA

CDR3 DNA: TGTGCCAGCAGTGAACTCGGGGGTGGCTACACCTTC
CDR3 protein: CASSELGGGYTF
J gene: TRBJ1-2
D gene: NA
V gene: TRBV6-1
CDR3 length: 12
clone size: NA

CDR3 DNA: TGTGCCAGCAGCTTAATGTGGGGCGGATCGGGTGAGCAGTACTTC
CDR3 protein: CASSLMWGGSGEQYF
J gene: TRBJ2-7
D gene: NA
V gene: TRBV7-8
CDR3 length: 15
clone size: NA

CDR3 DNA: TGTGCCAGCAGCTTAGGCAACAGGGTGATGAACACTGAAGCTTTCTTT
CDR3 protein: CASSLGNRVMNTEAFF
J gene: TRBJ1-1
D gene: NA
V gene: TRBV7-6
CDR3 length: 16
clone size: NA

CDR3 DNA: TGCGCCAGCAGCCAACAGGGGGTTACAGATACGCAGTATTTT
CDR3 protein: CASSQQGVTDTQYF
J gene: TRBJ2-3
D gene: TRBD1
V gene: TRBV4-1
CDR3 length: 14
clone size: NA

CDR3 DNA: TGTGCCAGCAGCTTAACTGGCGGGAGGGCCGCCGGGGAGCTGTTTTTT
CDR3 protein: CASSLTGGRAAGELFF
J gene: TRBJ2-2
D gene: TRBD2
V gene: TRBV13
CDR3 length: 16
clone size: NA

CDR3 DNA: TGTGCCAGCAGCTTACTAGCGGGAGGCCCCGATACGCAGTATTTT
CDR3 protein: CASSLLAGGPDTQYF
J gene: TRBJ2-3
D gene: NA
V gene: TRBV12-1
CDR3 length: 15
clone size: NA

CDR3 DNA: TGTGCCAGCAGTGATGGTCGGGACTACGAGCAGTACTTC
CDR3 protein: CASSDGRDYEQYF
J gene: TRBJ2-7
D gene: NA
V gene: TRBV6-1
CDR3 length: 13
clone size: NA

CDR3 DNA: TGCGCCAGCAGCCGCCCCCTTTTTGACGGGAACTCCTACGAGCAGTACTTC
CDR3 protein: CASSRPLFDGNSYEQYF
J gene: TRBJ2-7
D gene: NA
V gene: TRBV4-1
CDR3 length: 17
clone size: NA

CDR3 DNA: TGTGCCACCAGTGATACTACTAGCGGGATAATGGATGAGCAGTTCTTC
CDR3 protein: CATSDTTSGIMDEQFF
J gene: TRBJ2-1
D gene: TRBD2
V gene: TRBV24-1
CDR3 length: 16
clone size: NA

CDR3 DNA: TGTGCCACCAGCAGAGGACAGGTTTTCTCCTACAATGAGCAGTTCTTC
CDR3 protein: CATSRGQVFSYNEQFF
J gene: TRBJ2-1
D gene: NA
V gene: TRBV15
CDR3 length: 16
clone size: NA

CDR3 DNA: TGTGCCAGCAGCTGGGGGACACTGAGCGGCTATGGCTACACCTTC
CDR3 protein: CASSWGTLSGYGYTF
J gene: TRBJ1-2
D gene: NA
V gene: TRBV7-2
CDR3 length: 15
clone size: NA

CDR3 DNA: TGTGCCACAGTGACTAGCGGTCTAACGCAGTATTTT
CDR3 protein: CATVTSGLTQYF
J gene: TRBJ2-3
D gene: TRBD2
V gene: TRBV30
CDR3 length: 12
clone size: NA

CDR3 DNA: TGTGCCAGCAGCCCTCGGACTAGCGGGAGGATCCATGAGCAGTTCTTC
CDR3 protein: CASSPRTSGRIHEQFF
J gene: TRBJ2-1
D gene: TRBD2
V gene: TRBV14
CDR3 length: 16
clone size: NA

CDR3 DNA: TGTGCCACTCAAAGCGGCTTTCAGCCCCAGCATTTT
CDR3 protein: CATQSGFQPQHF
J gene: TRBJ1-5
D gene: NA
V gene: TRBV27
CDR3 length: 12
clone size: NA

CDR3 DNA: TGTGCCAGCAGCCCAGGGGTGGGGATGAACACTGAAGCTTTCTTT
CDR3 protein: CASSPGVGMNTEAFF
J gene: TRBJ1-1
D gene: NA
V gene: TRBV13
CDR3 length: 15
clone size: NA

CDR3 DNA: TGCGCCAGCAGGGTGACAGGGGACGGCACTGAAGCTTTCTTT
CDR3 protein: CASRVTGDGTEAFF
J gene: TRBJ1-1
D gene: TRBD1
V gene: TRBV5-1
CDR3 length: 14
clone size: few

CDR3 DNA: TGTGCCAGCAGCAGGGAGGGGGGCTACACCTTC
CDR3 protein: CASSREGGYTF
J gene: TRBJ1-2
D gene: NA
V gene: TRBV2
CDR3 length: 11
clone size: NA

CDR3 DNA: TGTGCCAGCATTCGGACAGGGGGCCCCTACGAGCAGTACTTC
CDR3 protein: CASIRTGGPYEQYF
J gene: TRBJ2-7
D gene: TRBD1
V gene: TRBV6-5
CDR3 length: 14
clone size: NA

CDR3 DNA: TGTGCCAGCAGCCCACGGACTAGCGGGGCCTACAATGAGCAGTTCTTC
CDR3 protein: CASSPRTSGAYNEQFF
J gene: TRBJ2-1
D gene: TRBD2
V gene: TRBV11-3
CDR3 length: 16
clone size: NA

CDR3 DNA: TGTGCCTGGAGTGTGGGGCAGGTTGGGTCACCCCTCCACTTT
CDR3 protein: CAWSVGQVGSPLHF
J gene: TRBJ1-6
D gene: NA
V gene: TRBV30
CDR3 length: 14
clone size: NA

CDR3 DNA: TGTGCCAGCAGTTTAAAGGGACAGTACTATGGCTACACCTTC
CDR3 protein: CASSLKGQYYGYTF
J gene: TRBJ1-2
D gene: TRBD1
V gene: TRBV27
CDR3 length: 14
clone size: NA

CDR3 DNA: TGTGCCAGCAGCGAGCGGGAGGGCTACAATGAGCAGTTCTTC
CDR3 protein: CASSEREGYNEQFF
J gene: TRBJ2-1
D gene: TRBD2
V gene: TRBV4-2
CDR3 length: 14
clone size: once

CDR3 DNA: TGTGCCAGCAGCTTAAGAGGGCTAGCGGGCAACACCGGGGAGCTGTTTTTT
CDR3 protein: CASSLRGLAGNTGELFF
J gene: TRBJ2-2
D gene: TRBD2
V gene: TRBV7-9
CDR3 length: 17
clone size: NA

CDR3 DNA: TGTGCCAGCAGCCAAGCAGGCGGGAGCGGGGGAGATACGCAGTATTTT
CDR3 protein: CASSQAGGSGGDTQYF
J gene: TRBJ2-3
D gene: TRBD2
V gene: TRBV3-1/TRBV3-2
CDR3 length: 16
clone size: NA

CDR3 DNA: TGCGCCAGCAGCTTGGATCTAGCGGCCTACAATGAGCAGTTCTTC
CDR3 protein: CASSLDLAAYNEQFF
J gene: TRBJ2-1
D gene: TRBD2
V gene: TRBV5-1
CDR3 length: 15
clone size: once